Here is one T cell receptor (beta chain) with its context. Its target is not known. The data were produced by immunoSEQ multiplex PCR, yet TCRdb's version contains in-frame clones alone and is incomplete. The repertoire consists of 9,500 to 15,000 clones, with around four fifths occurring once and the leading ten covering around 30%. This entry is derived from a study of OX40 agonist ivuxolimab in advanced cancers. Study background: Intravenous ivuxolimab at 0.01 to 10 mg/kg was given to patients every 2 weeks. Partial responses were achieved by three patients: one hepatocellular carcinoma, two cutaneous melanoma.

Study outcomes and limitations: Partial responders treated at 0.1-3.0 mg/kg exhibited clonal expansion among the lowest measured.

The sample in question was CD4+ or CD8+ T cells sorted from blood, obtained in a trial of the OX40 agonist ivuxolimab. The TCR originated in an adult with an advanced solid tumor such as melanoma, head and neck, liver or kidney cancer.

The CDR3 DNA follows: TGTGCCAGCAGTTATCTTAGGACTAGCGGCACAGATACGCAGTATTTT. Translating it yields CASSYLRTSGTDTQYF. The chain couples TRBV6-6 to TRBJ2-3, with TRBD2 identical over 9 bases. This CDR3 region has 16 residues. The ends lost 3 bases at V and 1 base at J; junction bases unmatched: 5. The germline gives CDR1 MNHNY, CDR2 SVGAGI (reference sequence).